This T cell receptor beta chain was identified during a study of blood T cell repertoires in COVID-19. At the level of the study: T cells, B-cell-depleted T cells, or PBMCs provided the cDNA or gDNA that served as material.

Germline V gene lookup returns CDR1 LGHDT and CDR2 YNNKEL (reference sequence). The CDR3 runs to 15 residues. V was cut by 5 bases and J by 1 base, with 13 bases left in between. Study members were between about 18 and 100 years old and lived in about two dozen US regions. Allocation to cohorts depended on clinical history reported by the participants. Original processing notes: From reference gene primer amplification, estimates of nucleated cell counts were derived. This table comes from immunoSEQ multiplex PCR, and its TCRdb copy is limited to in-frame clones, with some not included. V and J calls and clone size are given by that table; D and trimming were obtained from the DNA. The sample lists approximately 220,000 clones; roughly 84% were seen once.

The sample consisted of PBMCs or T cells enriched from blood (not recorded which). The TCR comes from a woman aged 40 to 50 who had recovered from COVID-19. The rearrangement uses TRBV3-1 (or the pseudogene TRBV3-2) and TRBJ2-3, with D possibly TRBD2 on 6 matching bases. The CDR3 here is CASSSRGGGTDTQYF. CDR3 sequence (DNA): TGTGCCAGCAGCTCCCGTGGAGGGGGCACAGATACGCAGTATTTT.